This record covers a single TCR beta chain. Using immunoSEQ multiplex PCR, the repertoire was profiled, and TCRdb retains in-frame clones only, with some absent. Of around 29,000 clones listed, approximately 90% are singletons. The sample is drawn from a study of T cell changes during pregnancy in multiple sclerosis. Germline CDR1 reads WNHNN; CDR2 reads SYGVQD (reference sequence). Trimming cost V 5 bases and J 9 bases, with 14 bases left between them. There are 13 residues in the CDR3. This TCR was recovered from a female donor in good health, enrolled as a control in a pregnancy study. V and J are TRBV10-1 and TRBJ1-5; D is possibly TRBD1 (5 bases). Sequenced material: CD4+ T cells from peripheral blood mononuclear cells, taken in the first trimester of pregnancy. The CDR3: CASSSGFGLPQHF. For the CDR3, the DNA is TGCGCCAGCAGTTCAGGGTTTGGGCTGCCCCAGCATTTT.